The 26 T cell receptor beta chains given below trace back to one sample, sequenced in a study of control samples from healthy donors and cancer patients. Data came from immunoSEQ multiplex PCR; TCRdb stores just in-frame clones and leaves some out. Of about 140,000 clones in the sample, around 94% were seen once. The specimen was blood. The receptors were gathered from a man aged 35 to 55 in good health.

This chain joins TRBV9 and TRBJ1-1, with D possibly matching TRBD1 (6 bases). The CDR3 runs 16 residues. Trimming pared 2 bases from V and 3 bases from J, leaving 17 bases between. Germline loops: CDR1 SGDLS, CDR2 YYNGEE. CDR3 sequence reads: CASSVLLGGRDTEAFF. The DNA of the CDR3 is TGTGCCAGCAGCGTCCTATTAGGGGGTCGAGACACTGAAGCTTTCTTT.

For the CDR3, the DNA is TGCGCCAGCAGCCCGACGGGACTGACAGATACGCAGTATTTT. This encodes CASSPTGLTDTQYF. The V and J genes are TRBV4-1 and TRBJ2-3, with D tentatively TRBD2 (6 bases). Germline V CDR1 and CDR2: MGHRA, YSYEKL. V was cut by 4 bases and J by 3 bases, with 11 bases left in between. The CDR3 has 14 residues.

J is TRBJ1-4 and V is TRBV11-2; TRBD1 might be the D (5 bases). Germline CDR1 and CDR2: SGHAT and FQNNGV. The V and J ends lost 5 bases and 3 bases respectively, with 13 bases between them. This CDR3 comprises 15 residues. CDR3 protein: CASSHRDGSNEKLFF. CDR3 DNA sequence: TGTGCCAGCAGCCACCGGGACGGGTCTAATGAAAAACTGTTTTTT.

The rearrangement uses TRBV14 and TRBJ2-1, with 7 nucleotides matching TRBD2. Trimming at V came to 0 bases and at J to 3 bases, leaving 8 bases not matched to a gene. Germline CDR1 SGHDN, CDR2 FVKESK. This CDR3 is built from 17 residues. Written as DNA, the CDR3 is TGTGCCAGCAGCCAAGATCGGCTAGCGGACTTCTACAATGAGCAGTTCTTC. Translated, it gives CASSQDRLADFYNEQFF.

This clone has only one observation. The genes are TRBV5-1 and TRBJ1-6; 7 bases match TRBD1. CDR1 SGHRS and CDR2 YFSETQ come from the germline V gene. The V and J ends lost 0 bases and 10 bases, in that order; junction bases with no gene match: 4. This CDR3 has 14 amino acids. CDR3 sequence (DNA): TGCGCCAGCAGCTTGGACAGGGGTAACTCACCCCTCCACTTT. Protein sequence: CASSLDRGNSPLHF.

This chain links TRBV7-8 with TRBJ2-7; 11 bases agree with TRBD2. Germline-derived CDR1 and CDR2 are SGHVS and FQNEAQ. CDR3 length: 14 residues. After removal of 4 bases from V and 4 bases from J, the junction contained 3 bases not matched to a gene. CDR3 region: CASSSSGGLYEQYF. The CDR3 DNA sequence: TGTGCCAGCAGCTCTAGCGGGGGGCTGTACGAGCAGTACTTC.

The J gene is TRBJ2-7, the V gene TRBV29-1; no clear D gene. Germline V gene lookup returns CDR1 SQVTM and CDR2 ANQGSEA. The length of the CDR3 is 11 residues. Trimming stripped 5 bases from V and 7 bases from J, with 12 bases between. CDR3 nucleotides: TGCAGCGTTTCTGACTGGAATGAGCAGTACTTC. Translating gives CSVSDWNEQYF.

The CDR3 reads CASSADSPGGPYNEQFF. As DNA, the CDR3 is TGCGCCAGCAGCGCTGACAGCCCCGGGGGGCCCTACAATGAGCAGTTCTTC. The chain is built from TRBV5-1 and TRBJ2-1; weak D call: TRBD2 (7 bases). CDR3 length: 17 residues. The germline V gene encodes CDR1 SGHRS and CDR2 YFSETQ. Trimming removed 4 bases from V and 2 bases from J, with 19 bases in between.

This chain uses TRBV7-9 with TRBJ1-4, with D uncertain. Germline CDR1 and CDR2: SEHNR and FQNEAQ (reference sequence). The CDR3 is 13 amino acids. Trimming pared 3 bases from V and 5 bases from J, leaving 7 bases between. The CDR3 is CASSFGLNEKLFF. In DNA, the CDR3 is TGTGCCAGCAGCTTTGGGCTGAATGAAAAACTGTTTTTT.

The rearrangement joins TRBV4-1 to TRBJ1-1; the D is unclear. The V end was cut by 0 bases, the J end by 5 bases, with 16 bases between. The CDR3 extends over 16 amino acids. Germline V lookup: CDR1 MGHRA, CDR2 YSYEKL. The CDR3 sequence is CASSQDGSWEVTEAFF. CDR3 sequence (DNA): TGCGCCAGCAGCCAAGACGGCTCCTGGGAGGTTACTGAAGCTTTCTTT.

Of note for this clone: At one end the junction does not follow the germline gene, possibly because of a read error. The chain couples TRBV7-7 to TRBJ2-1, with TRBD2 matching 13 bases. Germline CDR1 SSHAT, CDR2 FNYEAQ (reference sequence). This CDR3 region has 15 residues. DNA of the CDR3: TGTGCTAGCAGCCCTCGACTAGCGGGGGGCAATGAGCAGTTCTTC. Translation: CASSPRLAGGNEQFF.

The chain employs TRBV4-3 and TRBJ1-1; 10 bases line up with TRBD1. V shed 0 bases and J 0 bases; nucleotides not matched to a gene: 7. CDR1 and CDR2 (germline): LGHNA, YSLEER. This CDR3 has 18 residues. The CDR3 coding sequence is TGCGCCAGCAGCCAAGATCCCCTCGGGACAGGGGTGAACACTGAAGCTTTCTTT. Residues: CASSQDPLGTGVNTEAFF.

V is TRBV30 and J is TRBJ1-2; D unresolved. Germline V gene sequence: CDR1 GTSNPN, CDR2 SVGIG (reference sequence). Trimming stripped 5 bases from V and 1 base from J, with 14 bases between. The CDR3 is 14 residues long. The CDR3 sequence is CAWGRPEDNYGYTF. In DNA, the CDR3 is TGTGCCTGGGGGAGGCCGGAAGATAACTATGGCTACACCTTC.

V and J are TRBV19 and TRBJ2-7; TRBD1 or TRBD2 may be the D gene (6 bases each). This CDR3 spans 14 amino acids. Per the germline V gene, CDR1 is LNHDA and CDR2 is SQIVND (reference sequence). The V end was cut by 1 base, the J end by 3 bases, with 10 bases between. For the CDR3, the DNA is TGTGCCAGTAGTATAGCGAGGGGGGACTACGAGCAGTACTTC. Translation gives CASSIARGDYEQYF.

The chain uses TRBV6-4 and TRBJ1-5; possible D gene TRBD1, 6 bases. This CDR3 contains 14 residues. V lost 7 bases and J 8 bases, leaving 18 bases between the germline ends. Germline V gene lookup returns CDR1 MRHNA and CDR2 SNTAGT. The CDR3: CASIPTGGREPQHF. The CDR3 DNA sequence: TGTGCCAGCATCCCGACGGGGGGCCGGGAGCCCCAGCATTTT.

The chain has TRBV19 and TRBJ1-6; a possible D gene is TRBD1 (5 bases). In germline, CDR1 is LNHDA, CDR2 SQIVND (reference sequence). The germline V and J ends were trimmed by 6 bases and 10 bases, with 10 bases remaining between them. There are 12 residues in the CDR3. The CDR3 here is CASSLGGSPLHF. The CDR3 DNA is TGTGCCAGTAGCTTGGGGGGATCACCCCTCCACTTT.

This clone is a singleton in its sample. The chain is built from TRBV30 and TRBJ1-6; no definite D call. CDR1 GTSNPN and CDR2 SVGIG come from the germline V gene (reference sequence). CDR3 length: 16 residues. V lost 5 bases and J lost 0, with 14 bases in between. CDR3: CAWGWTASSYNSPLHF. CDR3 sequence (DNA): TGTGCCTGGGGGTGGACGGCGAGCTCCTATAATTCACCCCTCCACTTT.

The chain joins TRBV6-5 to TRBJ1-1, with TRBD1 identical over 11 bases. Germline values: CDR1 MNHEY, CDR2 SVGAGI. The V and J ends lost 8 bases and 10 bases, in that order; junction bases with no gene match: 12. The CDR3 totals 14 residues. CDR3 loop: CASGPDRGRALAFF. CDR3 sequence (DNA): TGTGCCAGCGGCCCGGACAGGGGGCGAGCTCTAGCTTTCTTT.

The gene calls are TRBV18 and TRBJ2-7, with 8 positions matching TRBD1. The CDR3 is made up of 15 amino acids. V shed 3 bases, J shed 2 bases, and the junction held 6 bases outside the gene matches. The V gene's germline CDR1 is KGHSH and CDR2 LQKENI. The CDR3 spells CASSPGTGLTYEQYF. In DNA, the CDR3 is TGTGCCAGCTCACCTGGGACAGGCCTGACCTACGAGCAGTACTTC. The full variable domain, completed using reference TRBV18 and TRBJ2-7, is NAGVMQNPRHLVRRRGQEARLRCSPMKGHSHVYWYRQLPEEGLKFMVYLQKENIIDESGMPKERFSAEFPKEGPSILRIQQVVRGDSAAYFCASSPGTGLTYEQYFGPGTRLTVT.

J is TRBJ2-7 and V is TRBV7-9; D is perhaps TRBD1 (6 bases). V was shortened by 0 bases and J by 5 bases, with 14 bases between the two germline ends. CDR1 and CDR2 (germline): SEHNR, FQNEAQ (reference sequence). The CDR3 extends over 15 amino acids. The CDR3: CASSLASQGYDEQYF. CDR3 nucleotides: TGTGCCAGCAGCTTAGCGTCTCAGGGGTACGACGAGCAGTACTTC.

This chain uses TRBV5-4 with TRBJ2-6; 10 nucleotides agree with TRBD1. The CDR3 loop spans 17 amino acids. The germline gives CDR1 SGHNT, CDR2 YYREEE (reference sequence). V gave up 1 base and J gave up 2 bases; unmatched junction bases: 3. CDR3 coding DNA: TGTGCCAGCAGCTTGCCAGGACAGGGGGCTGGGGCCAACGTCCTGACTTTC. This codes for CASSLPGQGAGANVLTF.

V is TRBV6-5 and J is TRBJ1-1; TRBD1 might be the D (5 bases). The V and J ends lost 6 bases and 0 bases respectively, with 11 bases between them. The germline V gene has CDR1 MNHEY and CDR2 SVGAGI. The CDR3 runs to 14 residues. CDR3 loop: CASSRQYMNTEAFF. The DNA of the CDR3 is TGTGCCAGCAGCCGACAGTACATGAACACTGAAGCTTTCTTT.

The CDR3 DNA reads as TGTGCCAGCAGTCGCTACACCTACAATGAGCAGTTCTTC. Amino acids: CASSRYTYNEQFF. The chain employs TRBV12-3 or TRBV12-4 and TRBJ2-1; D remains unclear. CDR3 length equals 13 residues. Trimming took off 5 bases at V and 2 bases at J, with 7 bases between the two ends.

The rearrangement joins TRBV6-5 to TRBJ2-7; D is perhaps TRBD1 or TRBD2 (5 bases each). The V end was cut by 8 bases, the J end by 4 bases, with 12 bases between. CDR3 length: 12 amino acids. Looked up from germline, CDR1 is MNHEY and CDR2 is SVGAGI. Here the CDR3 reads CASGPWGYEQYF. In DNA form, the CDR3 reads TGTGCCAGCGGCCCGTGGGGGTACGAGCAGTACTTC.

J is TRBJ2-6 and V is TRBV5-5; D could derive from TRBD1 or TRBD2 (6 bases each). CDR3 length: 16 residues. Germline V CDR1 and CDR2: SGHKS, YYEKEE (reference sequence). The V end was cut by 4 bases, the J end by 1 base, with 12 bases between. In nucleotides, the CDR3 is TGTGCCAGCAGCGTAAGGGGGGCATCTGGGGCCAACGTCCTGACTTTC. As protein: CASSVRGASGANVLTF. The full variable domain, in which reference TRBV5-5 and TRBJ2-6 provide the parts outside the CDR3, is DAGVTQSPTHLIKTRGQQVTLRCSPISGHKSVSWYQQVLGQGPQFIFQYYEKEERGRGNFPDRFSARQFPNYSSELNVNALLLGDSALYLCASSVRGASGANVLTFGAGSRLTVL.

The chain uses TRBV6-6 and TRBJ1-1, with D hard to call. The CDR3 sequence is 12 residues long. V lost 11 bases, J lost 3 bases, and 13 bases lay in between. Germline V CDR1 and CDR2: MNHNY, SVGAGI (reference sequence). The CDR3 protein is CAGRGGDTEAFF. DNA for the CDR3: TGTGCCGGTCGGGGTGGGGACACTGAAGCTTTCTTT.